A single sample is the source of the 11 T cell receptor beta chains below, sequenced in a study of blood T cells in healthy people across ages. Alongside a J-beta primer mix, a sample-barcoded 5' primer served in a second PCR lasting about 7 to 11 cycles. From the 5' RACE reads, TCRdb called clonotypes with MiXCR, one entry per CDR3 protein. The table includes about 800,000 distinct CDR3 sequences, 58% detected once. Material: blood. These receptors originate from a man aged 25 to 40 in good health.

The rearrangement uses TRBV20-1 and TRBJ1-6; D remains unclear. In germline, CDR1 is DFQATT, CDR2 SNEGSKA (reference sequence). The CDR3 loop spans 17 amino acids. Between the trimmed V and J ends, which lost 0 bases and 3 bases, there was a span of 15 bases. DNA for the CDR3: TGCAGTGCTAGAGATGGGCGGCAGAGGCTCTATAATTCACCCCTCCACTTT. Protein sequence: CSARDGRQRLYNSPLHF.

V usage is TRBV6-5 and J usage is TRBJ2-1, with no clear D. Germline CDR1 reads MNHEY; CDR2 reads SVGAGI. CDR3 size: 14 residues. V gave up 1 base and J gave up 4 bases, with 8 bases separating them. The CDR3 loop is CASSYWATYNEQFF. CDR3 coding DNA: TGTGCCAGCAGTTACTGGGCGACATACAATGAGCAGTTCTTC.

This clonotype was counted once. The chain employs TRBV24-1 and TRBJ2-6; TRBD1 is a possible D gene (5 bases). V was cut by 2 bases and J by 2 bases, with 9 bases left in between. Germline lookup yields CDR1 KGHDR and CDR2 SFDVKD. CDR3 length: 16 residues. The CDR3 bases are TGTGCCACCAGTGATTATACAGGCCCTGGGGCCAACGTCCTGACTTTC. This encodes CATSDYTGPGANVLTF.

The V and J genes are TRBV7-2 and TRBJ1-2; D is uncertain. Between the trimmed V and J ends, which lost 5 bases and 6 bases, there was a span of 16 bases. The CDR3 consists of 14 residues. The germline gives CDR1 SGHTA, CDR2 FQGNSA. This chain's CDR3 is CASSVTERPDGYTF. The CDR3 nucleotides are TGTGCCAGCAGCGTCACAGAGAGACCCGATGGCTACACCTTC.

The chain joins TRBV7-9 to TRBJ2-5; D call uncertain. Germline V gene sequence: CDR1 SEHNR, CDR2 FQNEAQ (reference sequence). Trimming pared 2 bases from V and 1 base from J, leaving 8 bases between. CDR3 length equals 14 residues. The CDR3 reads CASSLLGFQETQYF. The CDR3 DNA sequence: TGTGCCAGCAGCTTATTGGGTTTCCAAGAGACCCAGTACTTC.

This sequence joins TRBV20-1 and TRBJ2-2, with D unresolved. The germline V and J ends were trimmed by 6 bases and 0 bases, with 8 bases remaining between them. The CDR3 has 13 amino acids. Germline loops: CDR1 DFQATT, CDR2 SNEGSKA (reference sequence). The CDR3 DNA reads as TGCAGTGCCGATATTTCGAACACCGGGGAGCTGTTTTTT. It yields the protein CSADISNTGELFF.

The sample holds a few counts of this clonotype. The V gene is TRBV20-1, the J gene TRBJ2-1, with 11 bases aligning to TRBD2. CDR1 is DFQATT, CDR2 SNEGSKA, per germline (reference sequence). The CDR3 runs to 16 residues. The J segment lost 3 bases and the V segment lost 2 bases, leaving 6 bases of the junction unmatched. The CDR3 region has the DNA TGCAGTGCTAGAAACCCCGGGACTAGCGGCTACAATGAGCAGTTCTTC. It yields the protein CSARNPGTSGYNEQFF.

The chain is built from TRBV20-1 and TRBJ2-1; D may be TRBD2 (6 bases). Germline CDR1 DFQATT, CDR2 SNEGSKA (reference sequence). Trimming shortened V by 5 bases and J by 6 bases, and 14 bases separated the two germline ends. The CDR3 contains 13 residues. CDR3 DNA sequence: TGCAGTGCTCGGAGGGATAATATCAATGAGCAGTTCTTC. This codes for CSARRDNINEQFF.

The chain couples TRBV5-6 to TRBJ2-1; 7 bases agree with TRBD2. Germline values: CDR1 SGHDT, CDR2 YYEEEE. The CDR3 is 15 amino acids. The V gene end was trimmed by 1 base and the J gene end by 3 bases; junction bases not matched to a gene: 4. The CDR3 coding sequence is TGTGCCAGCAGCTTGTTCCTAGCGGACTACAATGAGCAGTTCTTC. It is translated as CASSLFLADYNEQFF.

This rearrangement joins TRBV6-2 or TRBV6-3 to TRBJ2-1; TRBD2 aligns across 14 bases. Looked up from germline, CDR1 is MNHEY and CDR2 is SVGEGT. This CDR3 is built from 17 residues. With 0 bases clipped from V and 8 bases from J, the junction kept 6 bases outside the gene matches. This CDR3 reads CASSYSPTSGRGHEQFF. CDR3 nucleotides: TGTGCCAGCAGTTACTCGCCGACTAGCGGGAGGGGTCATGAGCAGTTCTTC.

This chain links TRBV20-1 with TRBJ2-1, with TRBD2 as a possible D gene (5 bases). Germline CDR1 DFQATT, CDR2 SNEGSKA (reference sequence). The V end was cut by 8 bases, the J end by 4 bases, with 18 bases between. The CDR3 is 14 residues long. DNA for the CDR3: TGCAGTTCACGAGGAGCGTGCGGGTACAATGAGCAGTTCTTC. Translated: CSSRGACGYNEQFF.